In its sample, the clone carrying this T cell receptor (beta chain) was seen a few times. Its antigen is undetermined. The CDR3 covers 12 residues. V was shortened by 6 bases and J by 5 bases, with 10 bases between the two germline ends. Germline values: CDR1 KGHDR, CDR2 SFDVKD. Exclusion followed for patients with uncontrolled infection, other autoimmune disease, pregnancy or lactation. Diagnoses were established using clinical symptoms, serum thyroxine and TRAb, thyroid ultrasound and orbital computed tomography. The PBMCs studied were ones that came from approximately 9.9 ml fresh peripheral blood. The data were obtained in a study of T cells in Graves' hyperthyroidism and ophthalmopathy. Study-level findings and limits: Through a model of 13 V-J features, ophthalmopathy was separated from stable hyperthyroidism.

Amplification yielded TCR beta CDR3 regions, with RNA transcripts as the source. Researchers ran a first-round RT-PCR on the TCR CDR3 using the HTBI primer set. Each CDR3 protein is one row after TCRdb ran MiXCR on the multiplex PCR reads. The table includes 300,000 to 450,000 distinct CDR3 sequences, under 15% detected once. This clonotype originated in a woman aged 18-30 years with Graves' hyperthyroidism. The rearrangement uses TRBV24-1 and TRBJ2-7, with D possibly TRBD1 on 6 matching bases. Sequencing was performed on blood. This CDR3 is CATSTGSHEQYF. The CDR3 DNA reads TGTGCCACCAGTACAGGGAGCCACGAGCAGTACTTC.